A single sample gave rise to the 32 T cell receptor beta chains below, sequenced in a study of OX40 agonist ivuxolimab in advanced cancers. This table comes from immunoSEQ multiplex PCR, and its TCRdb copy is limited to in-frame clones, with some not included. The table includes nearly 110,000 clones, 90% detected once. Sample: CD4+ or CD8+ T cells sorted from blood, taken in a trial of the OX40 agonist ivuxolimab. Receptor source: an adult with an advanced solid tumor such as melanoma, head and neck, liver or kidney cancer.

This chain joins TRBV7-9 and TRBJ1-1, with D tentatively TRBD1 (5 bases). The CDR3 is 13 amino acids. Germline V lookup: CDR1 SEHNR, CDR2 FQNEAQ (reference sequence). The germline V and J ends were trimmed by 5 bases and 5 bases, with 12 bases remaining between them. The CDR3 loop is CASSPFGGTEAFF. The CDR3 DNA is TGTGCCAGCAGCCCTTTCGGGGGAACTGAAGCTTTCTTT.

The chain has TRBV19 and TRBJ1-4; 8 bases line up with TRBD1. V dropped 5 bases and J dropped 7; count of bases not matched to a gene: 9. The CDR3 totals 15 residues. Germline V gene sequence: CDR1 LNHDA, CDR2 SQIVND (reference sequence). DNA of the CDR3: TGTGCCAGTAGTCACACAGGGGGACGGGCTGAAAAACTGTTTTTT. It yields the protein CASSHTGGRAEKLFF.

This clone showed up just once. The chain combines TRBV6-4 with TRBJ2-3; no reliable D call. V lost 2 bases, J lost 3 bases, and 9 bases lay in between. The CDR3 runs to 14 residues. Germline V gene sequence: CDR1 MRHNA, CDR2 SNTAGT. CDR3 bases: TGTGCCAGCAGTGACAGGGCCGGGACAGATACGCAGTATTTT. This sequence encodes CASSDRAGTDTQYF.

J is TRBJ2-7 and V is TRBV7-2; D gene ambiguous. V gave up 1 base and J gave up 3 bases, with 16 bases separating them. The CDR3 is 16 amino acids. Looked up from germline, CDR1 is SGHTA and CDR2 is FQGNSA. The CDR3 sequence: CASSLGAVFLGYEQYF. CDR3 sequence (DNA): TGTGCCAGCAGCTTAGGGGCCGTTTTTCTAGGCTACGAGCAGTACTTC. Combining the CDR3 with reference TRBV7-2 and TRBJ2-7 gives the whole variable domain GAGVSQSPSNKVTEKGKDVELRCDPISGHTALYWYRQSLGQGLEFLIYFQGNSAPDKSGLPSDRFSAERTGGSVSTLTIQRTQQEDSAVYLCASSLGAVFLGYEQYFGPGTRLTVT.

The sample holds one count of this clone. This chain joins TRBV7-2 and TRBJ1-5; 8 nucleotides match TRBD1. CDR3 length: 17 amino acids. V lost 5 bases, J lost 9 bases, and 18 bases stayed unmatched. Germline V gene lookup returns CDR1 SGHTA and CDR2 FQGNSA. CDR3 in DNA: TGTGCCAGCAGCCTTGGGCTGGGCGGACAGGGAACGGTGCCCCAGCATTTT. It codes for CASSLGLGGQGTVPQHF.

This chain connects TRBV7-3 to TRBJ2-2; no firm D call. V was shortened by 5 bases and J by 3 bases, with 4 bases between the two germline ends. CDR1 and CDR2 from the germline V gene are SGHTA and FQGTGA. This CDR3 has 12 amino acids. This chain's CDR3 is CASSLYTGELFF. The CDR3 bases are TGTGCCAGCAGCCTCTACACCGGGGAGCTGTTTTTT.

V is TRBV2 and J is TRBJ2-7, with TRBD2 matching 8 bases. The germline gives CDR1 SNHLY, CDR2 FYNNEI. The CDR3 loop spans 12 amino acids. The V and J ends lost 7 bases and 2 bases, in that order; junction bases with no gene match: 1. CDR3 region: CASTGGTYEQYF. The CDR3 DNA sequence: TGTGCCAGCACGGGGGGGACCTACGAGCAGTACTTC.

Here the CDR3 DNA reads TGTGCCAGCAGTGCCAGGACGATTGGGGAGCAGTACTTC. Protein: CASSARTIGEQYF. This chain connects TRBV6-5 to TRBJ2-7; D remains ambiguous. CDR3 size: 13 residues. V lost 5 bases and J lost 7, with 15 bases in between. CDR1 and CDR2 (germline): MNHEY, SVGAGI.

The chain couples TRBV28 to TRBJ1-1; D unresolved. Germline CDR1 and CDR2: MDHEN and SYDVKM. The germline V and J ends were trimmed by 2 bases and 9 bases, with 10 bases remaining between them. The CDR3 loop spans 12 amino acids. CDR3 DNA: TGTGCCAGCAGTTTACAGCGCTCTAAAGCTTTCTTT. Its translation: CASSLQRSKAFF.

This rearrangement joins TRBV6-5 to TRBJ1-2, with D unresolved. Germline V gives CDR1 MNHEY, CDR2 SVGAGI. Trimming took off 2 bases at V and 8 bases at J, with 3 bases between the two ends. The CDR3 is 10 amino acids. The CDR3 reads CASSYEGYTF. CDR3 DNA sequence: TGTGCCAGCAGTTACGAGGGCTACACCTTC.

The chain has TRBV27 and TRBJ2-7, with D possibly matching TRBD2 (6 bases). CDR3 length: 14 amino acids. Germline CDR1 MNHEY, CDR2 SMNVEV (reference sequence). V gave up 2 bases and J gave up 7 bases, with 15 bases separating them. CDR3 amino acids: CASSLAEGLREQYF. DNA for the CDR3: TGTGCCAGCAGTTTAGCGGAGGGATTACGGGAGCAGTACTTC.

The rearrangement uses TRBV28 and TRBJ1-4; 7 bases align to TRBD1. CDR3 size: 15 residues. From germline, CDR1 is MDHEN and CDR2 SYDVKM. Losses at the gene ends were 7 bases for V and 4 bases for J; bases not matched to a gene: 9. As DNA, the CDR3 is TGTGCCAGCACCGCCACCGGACAGGATAATGAAAAACTGTTTTTT. Amino acids: CASTATGQDNEKLFF.

The CDR3 nucleotides read TGCGCCAGCAGCTTCCAGGCGTCCTACGAGCAGTACTTC. Translated, it gives CASSFQASYEQYF. The chain joins TRBV5-1 to TRBJ2-7; no clear D. V lost 2 bases, J lost 1 base, and 7 bases lay in between. The germline gives CDR1 SGHRS, CDR2 YFSETQ. The CDR3 contains 13 residues.

On this clone: Other DNA variants within this sample encode the same CDR3. The chain uses TRBV5-4 and TRBJ1-2, with a weak D call TRBD1 (6 bases). Germline CDR1 and CDR2: SGHNT and YYREEE (reference sequence). The germline V and J ends were trimmed by 4 bases and 1 base, with 11 bases remaining between them. The CDR3 contains 14 residues. The CDR3 DNA sequence: TGTGCCAGCAGCCTCCGGACAGTTAACTATGGCTACACCTTC. This gives the protein CASSLRTVNYGYTF.

This clone has a single count. The J gene is TRBJ2-1, the V gene TRBV10-1, with 10 bases fitting TRBD1. Per germline, CDR1 WNHNN and CDR2 SYGVQD (reference sequence). The length of the CDR3 is 15 residues. Trimming cost V 6 bases and J 4 bases; bases outside gene matches: 6. The CDR3 loop reads CASSLGQGGYNEQFF. For the CDR3, the DNA is TGCGCCAGCAGCCTTGGACAGGGGGGTTACAATGAGCAGTTCTTC.

This rearrangement joins TRBV4-3 to TRBJ1-1; a weak D match, TRBD1 (6 bases). The germline V gene encodes CDR1 LGHNA and CDR2 YSLEER. This CDR3 spans 16 amino acids. Trimming removed 4 bases from V and 0 bases from J, with 15 bases in between. The CDR3 spells CASSLGGGLLNTEAFF. CDR3 sequence (DNA): TGCGCCAGCAGCCTAGGGGGGGGGCTCTTGAACACTGAAGCTTTCTTT.

The V and J genes are TRBV19 and TRBJ2-7; D gene uncertain. The V gene lost 2 bases and the J gene lost 5 bases, with 13 bases spanning the gap. The length of the CDR3 is 14 residues. Germline CDR1 and CDR2: LNHDA and SQIVND (reference sequence). CDR3: CASSIQARSDEQYF. For the CDR3, the DNA is TGTGCCAGTAGTATACAGGCACGGTCGGACGAGCAGTACTTC.

The V call is TRBV27, the J call TRBJ2-3; D gene ambiguous. Germline values: CDR1 MNHEY, CDR2 SMNVEV (reference sequence). The CDR3 has 15 amino acids. Trimming shortened V by 0 bases and J by 7 bases, and 14 bases separated the two germline ends. CDR3 region: CASSLSVGSVYTQYF. The CDR3 DNA is TGTGCCAGCAGTTTATCAGTGGGCTCCGTGTATACGCAGTATTTT.

This chain connects TRBV7-3 to TRBJ1-1; D gene unclear. This CDR3 comprises 14 residues. Germline values: CDR1 SGHTA, CDR2 FQGTGA. V shed 2 bases and J shed 1 base, with 8 bases lying between them. CDR3 DNA: TGTGCCAGCAGCTTAGGGCCAGGGAACACTGAAGCTTTCTTT. It is translated as CASSLGPGNTEAFF.

V usage is TRBV29-1 and J usage is TRBJ2-7; tentative D call: TRBD1 (6 bases). CDR1 is SQVTM, CDR2 ANQGSEA, per germline. The length of the CDR3 is 14 residues. Trimming shortened V by 7 bases and J by 2 bases, and 18 bases separated the two germline ends. CDR3 sequence (DNA): TGCAGCGGGGGAAACAGGGATCCCGCCTACGAGCAGTACTTC. As protein: CSGGNRDPAYEQYF.

This clone appeared once. The V call is TRBV7-2, the J call TRBJ1-5; weak D call: TRBD1 (6 bases). This CDR3 is built from 14 residues. The germline V gene encodes CDR1 SGHTA and CDR2 FQGNSA. V lost 1 base to trimming and J lost 4 bases, with 8 bases between them. CDR3 loop: CASSLEQGNQPQHF. Written as DNA, the CDR3 is TGTGCCAGCAGCTTAGAACAGGGTAATCAGCCCCAGCATTTT.

This chain connects TRBV11-2 to TRBJ1-2, with 9 bases lining up with TRBD1. The V gene end was trimmed by 2 bases and the J gene end by 6 bases; junction bases not matched to a gene: 4. CDR1 is SGHAT and CDR2 is FQNNGV in the germline V gene. The CDR3 is made up of 14 amino acids. The CDR3: CASSLIQGADGYTF. The CDR3 nucleotides are TGTGCCAGCAGCTTAATACAGGGGGCAGATGGCTACACCTTC.

The rearrangement links TRBV6-1 to TRBJ2-7, with D possibly called TRBD1 or TRBD2 (5 bases each). Trimming took off 5 bases at V and 2 bases at J, with 13 bases between the two ends. Germline values: CDR1 MNHNS, CDR2 SASEGT. The CDR3 length is 14 residues. CDR3 coding DNA: TGTGCCAGCAGTTCCGGGACGGGCACCTACGAGCAGTACTTC. It codes for CASSSGTGTYEQYF.

This chain uses TRBV10-3 with TRBJ1-1; D ambiguous. V shed 8 bases and J shed 4 bases, with 8 bases lying between them. CDR1 ENHRY and CDR2 SYGVKD come from the germline V gene. CDR3 size: 11 residues. The DNA of the CDR3 is TGTGCCATCGGGGATTTCACTGAAGCTTTCTTT. The encoded protein is CAIGDFTEAFF.

About this clone itself: The junction departs from the called germline gene at one end, perhaps through a read error. The chain carries TRBV5-1 and TRBJ1-1; D is undetermined. The germline V gene encodes CDR1 SGHRS and CDR2 YFSETQ. The CDR3 extends over 13 amino acids. CDR3 sequence: CASSLDVGTEAFF. For the CDR3, the DNA is TGCGCCAGCAGTTTGGACGTGGGCACTGAAGCTTTCTTT.

The rearrangement links TRBV7-9 to TRBJ2-5; TRBD2 is a possible D gene (5 bases). The V end lost 4 bases, the J end lost 11 bases, and 14 bases lay between the germline ends. This CDR3 is 12 amino acids long. Germline V gene lookup returns CDR1 SEHNR and CDR2 FQNEAQ (reference sequence). The CDR3 loop is CASSYPSREQYF. The CDR3 nucleotides are TGTGCCAGCAGCTATCCTTCAAGGGAGCAGTACTTC.

The rearrangement joins TRBV6-6 to TRBJ2-7; 9 bases are a match to TRBD1. Germline V gives CDR1 MNHNY, CDR2 SVGAGI (reference sequence). The CDR3 loop spans 14 amino acids. V was clipped by 5 bases and J by 3 bases; unmatched bases: 5. The CDR3 bases are TGTGCCAGCAGTGGCCTGGGACAGGGCTACGAGCAGTACTTC. It yields the protein CASSGLGQGYEQYF.

This chain joins TRBV4-3 and TRBJ1-6, with TRBD1 as a possible D gene (6 bases). The germline V gene encodes CDR1 LGHNA and CDR2 YSLEER. The V and J ends lost 4 bases and 0 bases respectively, with 10 bases between them. This CDR3 comprises 16 residues. As DNA, the CDR3 is TGCGCCAGCAGCCCACAGGGCCACTCCTATAATTCACCCCTCCACTTT. It yields the protein CASSPQGHSYNSPLHF.

CDR3 in DNA: TGTGCCAGCAGCGCAACAGGGGGCGCGGGAAACACCATATATTTT. This translates into CASSATGGAGNTIYF. The chain carries TRBV7-2 and TRBJ1-3; 9 positions match TRBD1. The CDR3 totals 15 residues. Germline V lookup: CDR1 SGHTA, CDR2 FQGNSA. Trimming cost V 5 bases and J 4 bases; bases outside gene matches: 6.

The chain joins TRBV9 to TRBJ1-5; the D is unclear. The length of the CDR3 is 13 residues. V lost 2 bases, J lost 5 bases, and 8 bases lay in between. CDR1 and CDR2 (germline): SGDLS, YYNGEE. The CDR3 sequence is CASSVDTDQPQHF. CDR3 bases: TGTGCCAGCAGCGTTGACACCGATCAGCCCCAGCATTTT.

The chain is built from TRBV10-1 and TRBJ1-1, with D perhaps TRBD1 (5 bases). V was trimmed by 2 bases and J by 6 bases, leaving 19 bases between them. The CDR3 runs 16 residues. The germline gives CDR1 WNHNN, CDR2 SYGVQD (reference sequence). The CDR3 spells CASSEAGPTTGAEAFF. CDR3 coding DNA: TGCGCCAGCAGTGAGGCGGGACCCACCACCGGCGCTGAAGCTTTCTTT.

The V call is TRBV4-2, the J call TRBJ1-6, with TRBD1 identical over 9 bases. This CDR3 is 16 amino acids long. Per the germline V gene, CDR1 is LGHNA and CDR2 is YNFKEQ. Trimming took 1 base from V and 10 from J; bases not matched to a gene: 8. CDR3 loop: CASSQGTGGDGSPLHF. CDR3 nucleotide sequence: TGTGCCAGCAGCCAAGGAACAGGGGGCGATGGGTCACCCCTCCACTTT.